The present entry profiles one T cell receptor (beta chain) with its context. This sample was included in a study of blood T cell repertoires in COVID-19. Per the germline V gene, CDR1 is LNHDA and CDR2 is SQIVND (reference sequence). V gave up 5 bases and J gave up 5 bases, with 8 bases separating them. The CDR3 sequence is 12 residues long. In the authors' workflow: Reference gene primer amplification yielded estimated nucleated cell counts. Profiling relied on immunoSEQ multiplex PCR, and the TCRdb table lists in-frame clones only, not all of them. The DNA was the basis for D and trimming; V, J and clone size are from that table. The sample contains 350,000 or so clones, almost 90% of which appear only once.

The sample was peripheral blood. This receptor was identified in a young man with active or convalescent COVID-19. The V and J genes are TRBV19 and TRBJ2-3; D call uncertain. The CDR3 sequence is CASSPNRDTQYF. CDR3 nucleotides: TGTGCCAGTAGTCCGAACAGAGATACGCAGTATTTT.